The rows below give T cell receptor beta chains drawn from one sample of a study of blood T cells in healthy people across ages. TCRdb ran MiXCR on the 5' RACE reads and lists one entry per CDR3 protein. The table includes about 900,000 distinct CDR3 sequences, approximately 65% detected once. The sample comprised blood. The receptors come from a man aged 25-45 years in good health. Each CDR3 is given with its conserved first and last residue. The D gene is left open where the match is weak. The listing skips clone size in some rows; elsewhere it reads once, few, many or a size class.

-	TRBD2	TRBV4-2	TRBJ2-5	TGTGCCAGCAGCCAAGACTATCCAGGCGGGGGGGTGCAAGAGACCCAGTACTTC	CASSQDYPGGGVQETQYF
-	-	TRBV5-5	TRBJ2-2	TGTGCCAGCGGAGGCGGGGAGCTGTTTTTT	CASGGGELFF
few	-	TRBV7-3	TRBJ2-7	TGTGCCAGCAGCTTAACGGTGACTAACGAGCAGTACTTC	CASSLTVTNEQYF
few	-	TRBV10-3	TRBJ1-5	TGTGCCATCAGTGATGTCAGAGGGGGAAGCAATCAGCCCCAGCATTTT	CAISDVRGGSNQPQHF
-	-	TRBV6-5	TRBJ2-3	TGTGCCAGCAGTGTCGGAGGGGGGCAGTATTTT	CASSVGGGQYF
many	TRBD1	TRBV27	TRBJ2-4	TGTGCCAGCAGTATCAGACAGGGACCCCCCAGGAAAAACATTCAGTACTTC	CASSIRQGPPRKNIQYF
once	-	TRBV4-1	TRBJ2-7	TGCGCCAGCAGCCAAGTTCCGGGGCAGGGTAATCCCTACGAGCAGTACTTC	CASSQVPGQGNPYEQYF
-	-	TRBV3-1	TRBJ2-1	TGTGCCAGCAGCCATGATAGACCCAATGAGCAGTTCTTC	CASSHDRPNEQFF
-	-	TRBV3-1	TRBJ1-2	TGTGCCAGCAGCCCCTTTCTGGGGATCGGGGGCTACACCTTC	CASSPFLGIGGYTF
-	-	TRBV25-1	TRBJ1-3	TGTGCCAGCAGTGAAGCTCGGGGAATCGGAAACACCATATATTTT	CASSEARGIGNTIYF
few	TRBD2	TRBV12-3/TRBV12-4	TRBJ2-7	TGTGCCAGCAGTTCCCTGCGGGGGACTCTCTACGAGCAGTACTTC	CASSSLRGTLYEQYF
-	TRBD1	TRBV7-7	TRBJ2-7	TGTGCCAGCAGCCCCGGGACAGGGGAGGTCTACGAGCAGTACTTC	CASSPGTGEVYEQYF
-	TRBD1	TRBV9	TRBJ2-7	TGTGCCAGCAGCGATGAGACAGGGCCTTCCTACGAGCAGTACTTC	CASSDETGPSYEQYF
-	-	TRBV14	TRBJ2-1	TGTGCCAGCAGCCAAGCCGGGACGATATACAATGAGCAGTTCTTC	CASSQAGTIYNEQFF
-	-	TRBV29-1	TRBJ2-4	TGCAGCGTTGAAGATCTCACCAAGGTCAAAAACATTCAGTACTTC	CSVEDLTKVKNIQYF
-	TRBD1	TRBV20-1	TRBJ2-5	TGCAGTGCTAGAGATGAGAGACAGGGGGTAAAGACCCAGTACTTC	CSARDERQGVKTQYF
-	-	TRBV7-2	TRBJ2-7	TGTGCCAGCAGCTTCCTGGGATTCTACGAGCAGTACTTC	CASSFLGFYEQYF
-	-	TRBV15	TRBJ2-7	TGTGCCACCAGCAGAGATCGAGGGTCCCTACTCCACGAGCAGTACTTC	CATSRDRGSLLHEQYF
once	TRBD1	TRBV11-3	TRBJ2-1	TGTGCCAGCAGCCGAGGACAGGGGGGAAACAATGAGCAGTTCTTC	CASSRGQGGNNEQFF
-	-	TRBV29-1	TRBJ2-2	TGCAGCGTTGAAGTTACGACAGGGAACACCGGGGAGCTGTTTTTT	CSVEVTTGNTGELFF
-	-	TRBV9	TRBJ2-3	TGTGCCAGCAGTGTAGTAACGAACACAGATACGCAGTATTTT	CASSVVTNTDTQYF
-	-	TRBV7-7	TRBJ2-5	TGTGCCAGCAGCCAGGGACCTACCGTCCAAGAGACCCAGTACTTC	CASSQGPTVQETQYF
-	-	TRBV6-2/TRBV6-3	TRBJ2-1	TGTGCCAGCAGGATGGATCACAATGAGCAGTTCTTC	CASRMDHNEQFF
-	-	TRBV20-1	TRBJ2-6	TGCAGTGCTACTACAGGGGCCAACGTCCTGACTTTC	CSATTGANVLTF
-	-	TRBV20-1	TRBJ2-3	TGCAGTGCACCGGGGGGCTTCACAGATACGCAGTATTTT	CSAPGGFTDTQYF
few	-	TRBV6-2/TRBV6-3	TRBJ2-1	TGTGCCAGCAGTTACGCAGGGCGAAATGAGCAGTTCTTC	CASSYAGRNEQFF
-	-	TRBV4-3	TRBJ2-5	TGCGCCAGCAGCCAAGTAATCGGTAGCGGCCAAGAGACCCAGTACTTC	CASSQVIGSGQETQYF
-	-	TRBV6-1	TRBJ2-5	TGTGCCAGCAGTCCACCACAGGGGGAGGGGGCCAAGCAAGAGACCCAGTACTTC	CASSPPQGEGAKQETQYF
-	-	TRBV12-3/TRBV12-4	TRBJ2-7	TGTGCCAGCAGTCCGTCCGACTCCCCGCAATACGAGCAGTACTTC	CASSPSDSPQYEQYF
-	-	TRBV25-1	TRBJ1-2	TGTGCCAGCAGTCTGCGGGTCAATTCCATTTCGGGCTACACCTTC	CASSLRVNSISGYTF
-	-	TRBV29-1	TRBJ2-7	TGCAGCGTTGAAGCAGATGGCTACGAGCAGTACTTC	CSVEADGYEQYF
-	-	TRBV4-2	TRBJ2-4	TGTGCCAGCAGCCAAGATATGGAGGGAAACATTCAGTACTTC	CASSQDMEGNIQYF
-	-	TRBV7-3	TRBJ2-1	TGTGCCAGCAGCCGCGGCGGGGTGCGATACAATGAGCAGTTCTTC	CASSRGGVRYNEQFF
-	-	TRBV20-1	TRBJ2-7	TGCAGTGCTAGATACGTCTACGAGCAGTACTTC	CSARYVYEQYF
once	-	TRBV6-2/TRBV6-3	TRBJ2-5	TGTGCCAGCAGTCCTCGTGGCAGTAACAGAGAGACCCAGTACTTC	CASSPRGSNRETQYF
few	-	TRBV27	TRBJ2-1	TGTGCCAGCAGTTTCTCGACAGGCTACAATGAGCAGTTCTTC	CASSFSTGYNEQFF
-	-	TRBV7-2	TRBJ1-2	TGTGCCAGCAGCCCCCGCAGCGGGCGGCCAAACTATGGCTACACCTTC	CASSPRSGRPNYGYTF
few	TRBD2	TRBV4-2	TRBJ2-5	TGTGCCAGCAGCCAAGATCGGACTAGCGAACCTACCCAGTACTTC	CASSQDRTSEPTQYF
-	-	TRBV12-3/TRBV12-4	TRBJ1-2	TGTGCCAGCAGTGGAGCCCCAGGGAGGGGCTACACCTTC	CASSGAPGRGYTF
-	-	TRBV12-3/TRBV12-4	TRBJ2-6	TGTGCCAGCTTAAAGGGGAGCTCTGGGGCCAACGTCCTGACTTTC	CASLKGSSGANVLTF
once	-	TRBV5-1	TRBJ2-2	TGCGCCAGCAGCAGTAGGACACCTACCACCGGGGAGCTGTTTTTT	CASSSRTPTTGELFF
-	-	TRBV28	TRBJ2-7	TGTGCCAGCAGTCACGGGGTAGGAGGCCCCCTCGAGCAGTACTTC	CASSHGVGGPLEQYF
few	-	TRBV7-2	TRBJ2-5	TGTGCCAGCAGTCCACAGACCCAAGAGACCCAGTACTTC	CASSPQTQETQYF
-	-	TRBV12-3/TRBV12-4	TRBJ2-6	TGTGCCAGCAGTTTAGCGCGGGGACAGAAATCCTCTGGGGCCAACGTCCTGACTTTC	CASSLARGQKSSGANVLTF
-	TRBD2	TRBV9	TRBJ2-5	TGTGCCAGCAGCGCCCTGGGGGGGTTCCTAGAGACCCAGTACTTC	CASSALGGFLETQYF
few	-	TRBV4-3	TRBJ1-2	TGCGCCAGCAGCCAAGATGGGCCCGACTATGGCTACACCTTC	CASSQDGPDYGYTF
-	TRBD1	TRBV7-2	TRBJ2-1	TGTGCCAGCAGCCAACAGACAGGGGGCGCGTACGAGCAGTTCTTC	CASSQQTGGAYEQFF
few	TRBD1	TRBV6-4	TRBJ2-1	TGTGCCAGCAGTGACGGAACAGGGGGCCGGGATGAGCAGTTCTTC	CASSDGTGGRDEQFF
-	TRBD2	TRBV7-9	TRBJ2-4	TGTGCCAGCAGCCGCCGGACTAGCGGGGACATTCAGTACTTC	CASSRRTSGDIQYF
-	TRBD1	TRBV6-5	TRBJ2-7	TGTGCCAGCAGTGGACTGGGACAGGGGGGCGAGCAGTACTTC	CASSGLGQGGEQYF
-	TRBD2	TRBV25-1	TRBJ2-5	TGTGCCAGCGCGACTAGCGATAACCAAGAGACCCAGTACTTC	CASATSDNQETQYF
-	TRBD1	TRBV19	TRBJ2-7	TGTGCCAGTAGTGCTGGACAGGGGCTCTACGAGCAGTACTTC	CASSAGQGLYEQYF
once	-	TRBV20-1	TRBJ1-3	TGCAGTGCAGGGATCTCTGGAAACACCATATATTTT	CSAGISGNTIYF
-	-	TRBV3-1	TRBJ1-1	TGTGCCAGCAGCCAAGAAGATGTCCAGAACACTGAAGCTTTCTTT	CASSQEDVQNTEAFF
-	-	TRBV5-1	TRBJ1-1	TGCGCCAGCAGCTTGGTGGGGTCTGGTACTGAAGCTTTCTTT	CASSLVGSGTEAFF
-	-	TRBV9	TRBJ2-1	TGTGCCAGCATCGTAGATAACAATGAGCAGTTCTTC	CASIVDNNEQFF
-	-	TRBV19	TRBJ2-1	TGTGCCAGTAGTATAGCTTTAACTAGCCGTGAGCAGTTCTTC	CASSIALTSREQFF
once	TRBD2	TRBV25-1	TRBJ2-5	TGTGCCAGCAGTGAAAAGCCCGGTCTAGCGGGGATCCAAGAGACCCAGTACTTC	CASSEKPGLAGIQETQYF
-	-	TRBV20-1	TRBJ1-1	TGCAGTGCTAGAGATGCTGGGGGCTGGGGAAACACTGAAGCTTTCTTT	CSARDAGGWGNTEAFF
-	-	TRBV7-9	TRBJ1-4	TGTGCCAGCACCCTGCTGGGAGCAACTAATGAAAAACTGTTTTTT	CASTLLGATNEKLFF